The present T cell receptor beta chain was sequenced within a study of cytomegalovirus exposure and HLA in healthy donors. Notes on the study in general: Relative to equally common others, HLA-associated TCR beta chains showed greater clonal expansion in a later analysis. Per a prior analysis, the majority of TCR beta V segments were productive roughly 87% or roughly 30% of the time.

Comments on this clone: No antigen is known for it.

60 Vbeta and 13 Jbeta primers were used in PCR. Sequencing used immunoSEQ multiplex PCR; TCRdb keeps in-frame clones, though not all of them. The sample yields 130,000 to 150,000 clones, roughly 80% seen once. This receptor was taken from a man aged 40-50 years in good health and CMV-seronegative. Input material: PBMCs.

This CDR3 is CASSLAGNSEAFF. Here the CDR3 DNA reads TGCGCCAGCAGCTTGGCCGGGAATTCTGAAGCTTTCTTT. J is TRBJ1-1 and V is TRBV5-1; D unclear. V shed 0 bases and J shed 6 bases, with 9 bases lying between them. Germline values: CDR1 SGHRS, CDR2 YFSETQ. There are 13 residues in the CDR3.